The clone carrying this T cell receptor (beta chain) has more than one count but fewer than ten. These data originate in a study of blood T cell repertoires in COVID-19. Across the whole study: T cells, B-cell-depleted T cells, or PBMCs supplied cDNA or gDNA.

As handled by the study authors: The authors estimated nucleated cell counts from reference gene primer amplification. Some clones are missing from TCRdb's copy, which holds only in-frame ones; the method was immunoSEQ multiplex PCR. V, J and clone size were drawn from that table, and D and trimming were deduced from the DNA. In the table there are about 320,000 clones, around 90% of which are singletons. The CDR3 consists of 13 residues. Looked up from germline, CDR1 is GTSNPN and CDR2 is SVGIG (reference sequence). Trimming removed 2 bases at V and 4 bases at J, with 11 bases between. Input material: PBMCs or T cells enriched from blood (not recorded which). The clonotype originates from a woman in her thirties who had recovered from COVID-19. This sequence joins TRBV30 and TRBJ1-2, with D perhaps matching TRBD1 (5 bases). The CDR3 sequence is CAWSYQGSYGYTF. CDR3 DNA: TGTGCCTGGAGTTATCAGGGTTCCTATGGCTACACCTTC.